These 24 T cell receptor beta chains share one sample of origin, sequenced in a study of blood T cell repertoires in COVID-19. Sequenced by immunoSEQ multiplex PCR; TCRdb stores in-frame clones only, minus some. The top ten hold 4.5% to 5.5% of the sample, which has 120,000 to 150,000 clones, roughly 84% seen once. The material sequenced was peripheral blood. Receptor source: a human donor in a cohort sampled during active COVID-19.

The rearrangement uses TRBV28 and TRBJ1-5, with a tentative D call TRBD1 (6 bases). Trimming took 4 bases from V and 2 from J, leaving 15 bases between them. The CDR3 spans 16 residues. The V gene's germline CDR1 is MDHEN and CDR2 SYDVKM. The CDR3 sequence: CASSSGTNRRNQPQHF. The DNA of the CDR3 is TGTGCCAGCAGTTCCGGGACAAATCGTCGCAATCAGCCCCAGCATTTT.

The gene calls are TRBV25-1 and TRBJ1-4, with TRBD1 matching 7 bases. This CDR3 is built from 14 residues. Germline V gene data show CDR1 as MGHDK and CDR2 as SYGVNS. V lost 6 bases and J lost 4; bases outside the gene matches: 5. CDR3 protein: CASRGSGGNEKLFF. CDR3 sequence (DNA): TGTGCCAGCAGGGGGTCAGGGGGTAATGAAAAACTGTTTTTT.

The chain recombines TRBV28 with TRBJ2-7; tentative D call: TRBD2 (7 bases). Per the germline V gene, CDR1 is MDHEN and CDR2 is SYDVKM. There are 14 residues in the CDR3. Trimming removed 4 bases at V and 8 bases at J, with 18 bases between. CDR3 sequence: CASSYTGGGGKQYF. The DNA for the CDR3 is TGTGCCAGCAGTTATACTGGGGGGGGCGGAAAGCAGTACTTC.

V gene TRBV2 combines with J gene TRBJ2-2; TRBD1 matches 9 bases. Trimming removed 8 bases from V and 6 bases from J; junction bases left unmatched: 7. Germline V lookup: CDR1 SNHLY, CDR2 FYNNEI. The CDR3 runs 14 residues. The chain's CDR3 is CASGGQGISGELFF. The CDR3 DNA follows: TGTGCCAGCGGGGGACAGGGAATCTCCGGGGAGCTGTTTTTT.

The chain is built from TRBV7-8 and TRBJ2-7; 9 nucleotides agree with TRBD2. Germline V lookup: CDR1 SGHVS, CDR2 FQNEAQ. Losses at the gene ends were 5 bases for V and 0 bases for J; bases not matched to a gene: 5. This CDR3 contains 15 residues. The CDR3, as DNA: TGTGCCAGCAGCATTCAAGCGGGAGGCTCCTACGAGCAGTACGTC. It is translated as CASSIQAGGSYEQYV.

This chain joins TRBV9 and TRBJ2-1; no definite D call. V lost 0 bases and J lost 4, with 8 bases in between. Germline CDR1 and CDR2: SGDLS and YYNGEE. This CDR3 has 14 residues. CDR3 amino acids: CASSVDSRYNEQFF. CDR3 sequence (DNA): TGTGCCAGCAGCGTAGATTCTAGGTACAATGAGCAGTTCTTC.

The chain recombines TRBV5-8 with TRBJ2-7, with TRBD1 as a possible D gene (6 bases). CDR1 and CDR2 from the germline V gene are SGHTS and YDEGEE. The CDR3 is 12 amino acids. V shed 2 bases and J shed 3 bases, with 6 bases lying between them. As DNA, the CDR3 is TGTGCCAGCAGCTTACAGGGCTACGAGCAGTACGTC. It specifies CASSLQGYEQYV.

This chain uses TRBV29-1 with TRBJ1-4, with 7 bases matching TRBD1. Germline trimming cut 4 bases from V and 8 bases from J; bases unmatched to any gene: 4. Germline CDR1 and CDR2: SQVTM and ANQGSEA. This CDR3 has 12 amino acids. In DNA form, the CDR3 reads TGCAGCGTTGGACAGGGAGGCGAAAAACTGTTTTTT. Its protein product is CSVGQGGEKLFF.

The chain recombines TRBV6-1 with TRBJ2-2, with TRBD1 matching over 8 bases. This CDR3 comprises 15 residues. Germline V gene sequence: CDR1 MNHNS, CDR2 SASEGT. The V and J ends lost 1 base and 3 bases, in that order; junction bases with no gene match: 1. The CDR3 here is CASSEGDRHTGELFF. CDR3 bases: TGTGCCAGCAGTGAAGGGGACAGGCACACCGGGGAGCTGTTTTTT.

The J gene is TRBJ1-1, the V gene TRBV7-3; tentatively, D is TRBD1 (6 bases). The germline gives CDR1 SGHTA, CDR2 FQGTGA. V lost 5 bases to trimming and J lost 4 bases, with 11 bases between them. CDR3 length: 13 residues. Here the CDR3 reads CASSETQGTEAFF. The CDR3 nucleotides are TGTGCCAGCAGCGAAACACAGGGCACTGAAGCTTTCTTT.

A few counts support this clone. The genes are TRBV12-5 and TRBJ2-1; 7 bases are shared with TRBD2. V trimming: 2 bases; J trimming: 9 bases; junction bases outside the gene matches: 16. The germline gives CDR1 LGHNT, CDR2 FRNRAP. The CDR3 has 17 residues. This CDR3 reads CASGLIETSKGSGEQFF. CDR3 nucleotide sequence: TGTGCTAGTGGTTTGATCGAGACTAGCAAGGGCAGTGGTGAGCAGTTCTTC.

V and J are TRBV18 and TRBJ2-1; the D is unclear. With 3 bases removed from V and 8 bases from J, the gap between germline ends came to 23 bases. Germline V CDR1 and CDR2: KGHSH, LQKENI. The CDR3 runs 17 residues. CDR3 bases: TGTGCCAGCTCACCTTACCTATCCGCTAGGATCGAGGATGAGCAGTTCTTC. As protein: CASSPYLSARIEDEQFF.

The V call is TRBV15, the J call TRBJ1-1; D ambiguous. CDR1 is LNHNV and CDR2 is YYDKDF in the germline V gene (reference sequence). The CDR3 contains 17 residues. The V end lost 0 bases, the J end lost 0 bases, and 14 bases lay between the germline ends. The CDR3 nucleotides read TGTGCCACCAGCAGAGATCGGGCAGGACTCATGAACACTGAAGCTTTCTTT. Its translation: CATSRDRAGLMNTEAFF. Full variable domain (missing parts from reference TRBV15 and TRBJ1-1): DAMVIQNPRYQVTQFGKPVTLSCSQTLNHNVMYWYQQKSSQAPKLLFHYYDKDFNNEADTPDNFQSRRPNTSFCFLDIRSPGLGDTAMYLCATSRDRAGLMNTEAFFGQGTRLTVV.

The CDR3 DNA follows: TGTGCCAGCAGTTACCGGGACAGGGCCCCGAACTATGGCTACACCTTC. Protein: CASSYRDRAPNYGYTF. This sequence joins TRBV6-5 and TRBJ1-2; the match to TRBD1 covers 9 bases. V dropped 2 bases and J dropped 2; count of bases not matched to a gene: 6. The length of the CDR3 is 16 residues. Germline V gene sequence: CDR1 MNHEY, CDR2 SVGAGI.

This clone was observed a few times. The chain employs TRBV14 and TRBJ2-1; D call uncertain. CDR3 length equals 15 residues. Germline lookup yields CDR1 SGHDN and CDR2 FVKESK. V was trimmed by 0 bases and J by 4 bases, leaving 10 bases between them. CDR3 sequence reads: CASSQDLPPYNEQFF. The CDR3 region has the DNA TGTGCCAGCAGCCAAGATCTACCCCCTTACAATGAGCAGTTCTTC.

The rearrangement links TRBV7-9 to TRBJ1-1; perhaps TRBD1 as D (6 bases). The CDR3 is 15 amino acids. From germline, CDR1 is SEHNR and CDR2 FQNEAQ (reference sequence). The V end was cut by 9 bases, the J end by 0 bases, with 17 bases between. CDR3 DNA: TGTGCCAGTCACAGGGATCGTAATTTGAACACTGAAGCTTTCTTT. This sequence encodes CASHRDRNLNTEAFF.

The CDR3 spells CASSPYNTGELFF. In DNA, the CDR3 is TGTGCCAGCAGCCCCTATAACACCGGGGAGCTGTTTTTT. This rearrangement joins TRBV3-1 (or the pseudogene TRBV3-2) to TRBJ2-2; D not resolved. The germline V gene has CDR1 LGHDT and CDR2 YNNKEL (reference sequence). CDR3 length equals 13 residues. V was cut by 4 bases and J by 2 bases, with 5 bases left in between.

The chain carries TRBV13 and TRBJ2-3; D is unclear. Trimming took off 4 bases at V and 2 bases at J, with 4 bases between the two ends. CDR3 length: 12 residues. The germline CDR1 and CDR2 sequences are PRHDT and FYEKMQ (reference sequence). DNA of the CDR3: TGTGCCAGCAGCTCACACACAGATACGCAGTATTTT. Protein sequence: CASSSHTDTQYF.

V gene TRBV28 combines with J gene TRBJ1-4; 7 bases align to TRBD1. The CDR3 runs to 15 residues. Germline V gene sequence: CDR1 MDHEN, CDR2 SYDVKM. V lost 5 bases, J lost 4 bases, and 7 bases stayed unmatched. CDR3 nucleotide sequence: TGTGCCAGCAGTCGCCTGACAGGGATTAATGAAAAACTGTTTTTT. Its protein product is CASSRLTGINEKLFF.

CDR3 DNA: TGTGCCAGCAGCCGGGACACGGGGAACACCGGGGAGCTGTTTTTT. It codes for CASSRDTGNTGELFF. This chain connects TRBV2 to TRBJ2-2, with D tentatively TRBD1 (6 bases). This CDR3 has 15 residues. Trimming left V 6 bases short and J 1 base short, with 12 bases between. Germline V gene lookup returns CDR1 SNHLY and CDR2 FYNNEI.

This chain links TRBV2 with TRBJ2-1, with D unresolved. From germline, CDR1 is SNHLY and CDR2 FYNNEI. The CDR3 contains 11 residues. Trimming cost V 6 bases and J 7 bases, with 7 bases left between them. DNA for the CDR3: TGTGCCAGCAGACGAGGTAATGAGCAGTTCTTC. Amino acid sequence: CASRRGNEQFF.

This clone was seen more than once but under ten times. The V call is TRBV6-5, the J call TRBJ2-1; 7 bases align to TRBD2. V was pared by 5 bases and J by 9 bases, with 13 bases of the junction left unmatched. Germline assignment: CDR1 MNHEY and CDR2 SVGAGI. The CDR3 length is 15 residues. DNA for the CDR3: TGTGCCAGCAGTCAGCGGGACTCCCCATGGATTGAGCAGTTCTTC. Translated: CASSQRDSPWIEQFF.

This clone was found once. The rearrangement links TRBV19 to TRBJ1-2; 10 nucleotides match TRBD1. V lost 3 bases and J lost 6; bases outside the gene matches: 7. The CDR3 loop spans 15 amino acids. CDR1 is LNHDA and CDR2 is SQIVND in the germline V gene (reference sequence). Here the CDR3 reads CASSIGDRGSDGYTF. As DNA, the CDR3 is TGTGCCAGTAGTATTGGGGACAGGGGTTCGGATGGCTACACCTTC. Supplemented by reference TRBV19 and TRBJ1-2, the full variable domain reads DGGITQSPKYLFRKEGQNVTLSCEQNLNHDAMYWYRQDPGQGLRLIYYSQIVNDFQKGDIAEGYSVSREKKESFPLTVTSAQKNPTAFYLCASSIGDRGSDGYTFGSGTRLTVV.

The sample holds one count of this clone. The genes are TRBV28 and TRBJ1-2, with 8 bases matching TRBD1. Looked up from germline, CDR1 is MDHEN and CDR2 is SYDVKM. The junction had 5 bases not matched to a gene; V was cut back by 1 base and J by 4 bases. There are 15 residues in the CDR3. CDR3 bases: TGTGCCAGCAGTTTATTCCAGGGGGCGTTCTATGGCTACACCTTC. Its translation: CASSLFQGAFYGYTF.